The clone carrying this T cell receptor (beta chain) has more than one count but fewer than ten. Its antigen is not identified. The data derive from a study of T cells in Graves' hyperthyroidism and ophthalmopathy. The PBMCs had their origin in roughly 9.8 ml of fresh peripheral blood. Amplification of TCR beta CDR3 regions was performed using RNA transcripts as template. The primer set for the first-round RT-PCR of the TCR CDR3 was HTBI. TCRdb analysed the multiplex PCR reads with MiXCR anew, one entry per CDR3 protein. The sample lists hundreds of thousands of distinct CDR3 sequences; 15% to 20% were seen once. The study's findings and limits: Blood also contained most expanded thyroid clonotypes above 0.001.

The V and J ends lost 3 bases and 6 bases respectively, with 12 bases between them. Looked up from germline, CDR1 is SGHRS and CDR2 is YFSETQ. The CDR3 length is 14 residues. The receptor was isolated from a man in his forties or fifties with Graves' ophthalmopathy. Material for sequencing was blood. The J gene is TRBJ2-2, the V gene TRBV5-1, with D maybe TRBD1 (5 bases). The CDR3 DNA sequence: TGCGCCAGCAGCTACTTCCAGGGTTCCGGGGAGCTGTTTTTT. This translates into CASSYFQGSGELFF.